This is a list of T cell receptor beta chains from one sample in a study of shared clonotypes between healthy human individuals. This table comes from immunoSEQ multiplex PCR, and its TCRdb copy is limited to in-frame clones, with some not included. The table lists approximately 1,500,000 clones, 98% of them singletons. Specimen: naive CD4+ T cells sorted from blood. The receptors were sampled from a man aged 30-40 years in good health. The CDR3 runs from the conserved cysteine through the conserved F or W. The D gene is left open where the match is weak. The size entry is marked missing in some rows and otherwise reads once, few, many or a size class.

cdr3_aa	cdr3_nt	v_call	j_call	d_call	clone_size
CASSLGAESSGANVLTF	TGCGCCAGCAGCTTGGGGGCCGAGAGCTCTGGGGCCAACGTCCTGACTTTC	TRBV5-1	TRBJ2-6	NA	NA
CASSYAVSTGRQYF	TGTGCCAGCAGTTACGCTGTATCGACCGGGCGACAGTACTTC	TRBV6-5	TRBJ2-7	NA	NA
CATSSEKFYGIQYF	TGTGCCACCAGCAGCGAGAAATTCTACGGTATTCAGTACTTC	TRBV15	TRBJ2-4	NA	NA
CASRLGWALAGSDGEQYF	TGTGCCAGCAGATTAGGTTGGGCCCTAGCGGGATCAGACGGGGAGCAGTACTTC	TRBV11-2	TRBJ2-7	TRBD2	NA
CASRGVDVGTFF	TGTGCCAGCAGGGGGGTCGACGTGGGGACTTTCTTT	TRBV11-2	TRBJ1-1	NA	once
CASSYTGQGYEQYF	TGCGCCAGCAGCTATACGGGACAGGGCTACGAGCAGTACTTC	TRBV5-1	TRBJ2-7	TRBD1	NA
CASSSTSNYEQYF	TGTGCCAGCAGCTCAACTTCCAACTACGAGCAGTACTTC	TRBV7-2	TRBJ2-7	NA	NA
CASSGTSGRSYNEQFF	TGTGCCAGCAGTGGGACTAGCGGGAGAAGCTACAATGAGCAGTTCTTC	TRBV28	TRBJ2-1	TRBD2	NA
CASLYTGTYEQYF	TGTGCCAGCCTCTACACCGGTACCTACGAGCAGTACTTC	TRBV28	TRBJ2-7	NA	NA
CATSRPAGKRYEQYF	TGTGCCACCAGCAGGCCGGCAGGGAAGCGCTACGAGCAGTACTTC	TRBV15	TRBJ2-7	NA	NA
CASSLVQPLKSGELFF	TGTGCCAGCAGCTTAGTCCAGCCCCTGAAGTCCGGGGAGCTGTTTTTT	TRBV13	TRBJ2-2	NA	NA
CAKYRDRGFNEQFF	TGTGCCAAGTACCGGGACAGGGGGTTCAATGAGCAGTTCTTC	TRBV28	TRBJ2-1	TRBD1	NA
CANKTGDGGTDTQYF	TGTGCCAACAAAACAGGGGACGGAGGCACAGATACGCAGTATTTT	TRBV7-6	TRBJ2-3	TRBD1	NA
CASSPRRSTGTSYEQYF	TGTGCCAGCAGCCCCAGGAGGAGCACAGGGACCTCCTACGAGCAGTACTTC	TRBV11-2	TRBJ2-7	NA	NA
CSVELGPGGGETQYF	TGCAGCGTTGAATTGGGGCCAGGGGGCGGAGAGACCCAGTACTTC	TRBV29-1	TRBJ2-5	TRBD1	NA
CASSFRQGGNTIYF	TGTGCCAGCAGCTTTAGACAGGGTGGAAACACCATATATTTT	TRBV7-2	TRBJ1-3	TRBD1	NA
CASSPLSREQYF	TGTGCCAGCAGCCCTCTTTCCCGCGAGCAGTACTTC	TRBV6-6	TRBJ2-7	NA	NA
CASSLRFTGEENYEQYF	TGTGCCAGCAGCCTCCGGTTCACGGGAGAAGAAAACTACGAGCAGTACTTC	TRBV11-2	TRBJ2-7	NA	NA
CASSPYGANVLTF	TGCGCCAGCAGTCCTTATGGGGCCAACGTCCTGACTTTC	TRBV5-1	TRBJ2-6	NA	NA
CASSLGTSGTYEQYF	TGTGCCAGCAGCTTAGGGACTAGCGGAACCTACGAGCAGTACTTC	TRBV11-2	TRBJ2-7	TRBD2	NA
CASSSSVQGTRNTIYF	TGTGCCAGCAGCTCATCCGTACAGGGCACGAGAAACACCATATATTTT	TRBV7-6	TRBJ1-3	NA	NA
CASSLVLAGGGETQYF	TGTGCCAGCAGCTTGGTCCTAGCGGGAGGGGGTGAGACCCAGTACTTC	TRBV5-4	TRBJ2-5	TRBD2	NA
CASSVVSEVTGELFF	TGTGCCAGCAGCGTAGTAAGCGAGGTCACCGGGGAGCTGTTTTTT	TRBV9	TRBJ2-2	NA	NA
CASSYAQDNEQFF	TGTGCCAGCAGTTACGCCCAGGACAATGAGCAGTTCTTC	TRBV6-6	TRBJ2-1	NA	NA
CASSKGALRSSYEQYF	TGCGCCAGCAGCAAGGGGGCCCTACGGAGCTCCTACGAGCAGTACTTC	TRBV10-1	TRBJ2-7	TRBD1	NA
CASSREGAGYEQYF	TGTGCCAGTAGTAGAGAAGGTGCCGGGTACGAGCAGTACTTC	TRBV19	TRBJ2-7	NA	NA
CAISENVEKLFF	TGTGCCATCAGTGAGAACGTTGAAAAACTGTTTTTT	TRBV10-3	TRBJ1-4	NA	NA
CASSTRQGANTGELFF	TGTGCCAGTAGTACTAGACAGGGGGCGAACACCGGGGAGCTGTTTTTT	TRBV27	TRBJ2-2	TRBD1	NA
CASSPTGSTDTQYF	TGTGCCAGCAGCCCCACAGGGAGCACAGATACGCAGTATTTT	TRBV5-4	TRBJ2-3	NA	NA
CASSLERGHTQYF	TGCGCCAGCAGCTTAGAAAGGGGACATACGCAGTATTTT	TRBV5-1	TRBJ2-3	NA	NA
CASSLSRLKSYEQYF	TGTGCCAGCAGTTTGTCCAGGTTGAAGTCCTACGAGCAGTACTTC	TRBV28	TRBJ2-7	NA	NA
CASKETPPHEQYF	TGTGCCAGCAAGGAGACACCTCCTCACGAGCAGTACTTC	TRBV2	TRBJ2-7	NA	NA
CASSLIGRQDSSTDTQYF	TGTGCCAGCAGCTTAATCGGGAGACAGGATTCTAGCACAGATACGCAGTATTTT	TRBV7-6	TRBJ2-3	NA	NA
CASSPSGPLATNEKLFF	TGTGCCAGCTCACCAAGCGGGCCCTTAGCAACTAATGAAAAACTGTTTTTT	TRBV18	TRBJ1-4	NA	NA
CASSLVPRDEQFF	TGTGCCAGCAGCTTGGTGCCTCGGGATGAGCAGTTCTTC	TRBV5-5	TRBJ2-1	NA	NA
CASSLIIGTDTQYF	TGCGCCAGCAGCCTAATAATTGGCACAGATACGCAGTATTTT	TRBV5-1	TRBJ2-3	NA	NA
CASSAYRGRAKNIQYF	TGTGCCAGCAGCGCCTACAGGGGCCGTGCCAAAAACATTCAGTACTTC	TRBV7-2	TRBJ2-4	TRBD1	NA
CASSFTEAFF	TGTGCCAGCAGTTTCACTGAAGCTTTCTTT	TRBV28	TRBJ1-1	NA	NA
CAGSPFGQETQYF	TGTGCCGGCAGCCCCTTCGGCCAAGAGACCCAGTACTTC	TRBV11-2	TRBJ2-5	NA	NA
CASRDTSPREQYF	TGTGCCAGCAGAGACACGTCCCCCCGGGAGCAGTACTTC	TRBV6-1	TRBJ2-7	NA	NA
CASSRDRRSTGELFF	TGTGCCAGCAGCCGGGACAGAAGGAGCACCGGGGAGCTGTTTTTT	TRBV28	TRBJ2-2	TRBD1	NA
CASSLGDGGNEQFF	TGCGCCAGCAGCCTCGGAGACGGTGGGAATGAGCAGTTCTTC	TRBV5-1	TRBJ2-1	NA	NA
CASSDGGRYEQYF	TGCGCCAGCAGTGATGGGGGGCGATACGAGCAGTACTTC	TRBV10-1	TRBJ2-7	NA	NA
CASSQVSQTFSYEQYF	TGTGCCAGCAGCCAAGTTTCTCAGACTTTCTCCTACGAGCAGTACTTC	TRBV14	TRBJ2-7	NA	NA
CASSSKALAGGPEQYF	TGTGCCAGCTCTTCCAAGGCGCTAGCGGGAGGGCCCGAGCAGTACTTC	TRBV18	TRBJ2-7	TRBD2	NA
CASSITSVNEKLFF	TGTGCCAGTAGTATTACGTCAGTTAATGAAAAACTGTTTTTT	TRBV19	TRBJ1-4	NA	NA
CSALYEANVLTF	TGCAGCGCCCTGTATGAGGCCAACGTCCTGACTTTC	TRBV29-1	TRBJ2-6	NA	NA
CASSPGPSNQPQHF	TGTGCCAGCAGCCCGGGTCCTAGCAATCAGCCCCAGCATTTT	TRBV9	TRBJ1-5	NA	NA
CSVGQGTSGQFF	TGCAGCGTGGGACAGGGAACAAGTGGGCAGTTCTTC	TRBV29-1	TRBJ2-1	TRBD1	once